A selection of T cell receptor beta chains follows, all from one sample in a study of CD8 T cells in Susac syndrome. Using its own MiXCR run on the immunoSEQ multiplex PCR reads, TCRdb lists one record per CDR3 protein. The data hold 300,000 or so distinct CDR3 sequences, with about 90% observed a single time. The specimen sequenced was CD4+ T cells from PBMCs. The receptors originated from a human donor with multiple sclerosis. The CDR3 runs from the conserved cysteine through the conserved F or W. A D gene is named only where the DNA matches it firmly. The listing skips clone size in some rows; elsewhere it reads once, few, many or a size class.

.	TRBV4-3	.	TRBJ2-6	CASSQYITGANVLTF	TGCGCCAGCAGCCAATACATCACTGGGGCCAACGTCCTGACTTTC
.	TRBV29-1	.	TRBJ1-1	CSAGRAGGGTEAFF	TGCAGCGCTGGAAGGGCAGGAGGTGGCACTGAAGCTTTCTTT
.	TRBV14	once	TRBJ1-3	CASSQELGSSGNTIYF	TGTGCCAGCAGCCAAGAACTTGGCTCCTCTGGAAACACCATATATTTT
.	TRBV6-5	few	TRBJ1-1	CASSYPGKNTEAFF	TGTGCCAGCAGTTACCCGGGCAAGAACACTGAAGCTTTCTTT
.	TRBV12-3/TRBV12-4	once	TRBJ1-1	CASSSWGIMNTEAFF	TGTGCCAGCAGCTCTTGGGGCATCATGAACACTGAAGCTTTCTTT
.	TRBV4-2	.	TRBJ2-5	CASSQGEEETQYF	TGTGCCAGCAGCCAAGGCGAGGAAGAGACCCAGTACTTC
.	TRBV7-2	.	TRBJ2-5	CASSGGAAETQYF	TGTGCCAGCAGCGGCGGGGCCGCGGAGACCCAGTACTTC
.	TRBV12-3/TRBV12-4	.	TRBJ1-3	CASSFEGGGYSGNTIYF	TGTGCCAGCAGTTTCGAAGGGGGGGGTTACTCTGGAAACACCATATATTTT
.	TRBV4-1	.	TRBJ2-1	CASSQAGTSSSYNEQFF	TGCGCCAGCAGCCAAGCCGGGACTTCAAGCTCCTACAATGAGCAGTTCTTC
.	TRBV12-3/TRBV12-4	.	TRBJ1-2	CASSVGPGDGYTF	TGTGCCAGCAGTGTGGGACCTGGGGATGGCTACACCTTC
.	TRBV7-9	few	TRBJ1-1	CASSFQVNTEAFF	TGTGCCAGCAGCTTTCAAGTGAACACTGAAGCTTTCTTT
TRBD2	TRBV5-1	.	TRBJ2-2	CASSVLARNTGELFF	TGCGCCAGCAGCGTACTAGCGCGGAACACCGGGGAGCTGTTTTTT
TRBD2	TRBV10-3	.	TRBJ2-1	CAISGTSNNEQFF	TGTGCCATCTCAGGGACTAGCAACAATGAGCAGTTCTTC
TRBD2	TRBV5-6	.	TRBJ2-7	CASSSGLAEGCEQYF	TGTGCCAGCAGCTCGGGACTAGCAGAGGGCTGCGAGCAGTACTTC
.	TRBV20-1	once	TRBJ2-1	CSAKEPGRTYNEQFF	TGCAGTGCTAAGGAACCGGGCAGGACCTACAATGAGCAGTTCTTC
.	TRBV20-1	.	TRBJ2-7	CSARVDSWRIGDANEQYF	TGCAGTGCTAGGGTTGACAGTTGGAGGATTGGGGATGCAAACGAGCAGTACTTC
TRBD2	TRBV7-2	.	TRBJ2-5	CASSLQPVTSGVKYF	TGTGCCAGCAGCTTACAGCCAGTGACTAGCGGGGTTAAGTACTTC
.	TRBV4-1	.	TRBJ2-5	CASSQAGVRETQYF	TGCGCCAGCAGTCAGGCCGGGGTTCGAGAGACCCAGTACTTC
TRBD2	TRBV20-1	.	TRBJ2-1	CSARLAGARGNEQFF	TGCAGTGCTAGACTAGCGGGGGCCCGAGGCAATGAGCAGTTCTTC
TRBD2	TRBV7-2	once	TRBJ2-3	CASSLVASGSIGADTQYF	TGTGCCAGCAGCTTAGTGGCTAGCGGGAGTATAGGCGCAGATACGCAGTATTTT
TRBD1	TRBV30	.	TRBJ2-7	CAWSPGQRQYF	TGTGCCTGGAGCCCGGGACAGCGGCAGTACTTC
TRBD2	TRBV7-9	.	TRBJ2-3	CASHLAGPSTDTQYF	TGTGCCAGCCACCTAGCGGGACCTAGCACAGATACGCAGTATTTT
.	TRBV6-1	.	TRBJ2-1	CASSEEWNEQFF	TGTGCCAGCAGTGAAGAGTGGAATGAGCAGTTCTTC
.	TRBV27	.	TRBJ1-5	CASSLDPRGRNQPQHF	TGTGCCAGCAGTTTAGATCCCAGGGGTCGCAATCAGCCCCAGCATTTT
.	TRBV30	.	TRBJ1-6	CAWNRGQLGGSPLHF	TGTGCCTGGAACAGAGGACAGTTGGGGGGTTCACCCCTCCACTTT
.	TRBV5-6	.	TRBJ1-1	CASRPLPGANTEAFF	TGTGCCAGCAGGCCACTACCGGGCGCGAACACTGAAGCTTTCTTT
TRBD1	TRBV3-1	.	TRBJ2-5	CASSHLPLQGARGETQYF	TGTGCCAGCAGCCATCTACCGCTCCAGGGGGCCAGGGGGGAGACCCAGTACTTC
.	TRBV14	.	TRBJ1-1	CASSQESWADYVNTEAFF	TGTGCCAGCAGCCAAGAGAGTTGGGCGGACTATGTGAACACTGAAGCTTTCTTT
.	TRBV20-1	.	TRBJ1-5	CSATGGKRNSNQPQHF	TGCAGTGCTACGGGGGGGAAGAGAAATAGCAATCAGCCCCAGCATTTT
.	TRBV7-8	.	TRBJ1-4	CASSAPGGLGKLFF	TGTGCCAGCAGCGCGCCGGGGGGGCTGGGAAAACTGTTTTTT
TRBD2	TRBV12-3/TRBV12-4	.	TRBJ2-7	CASSSGTSGRADEQYF	TGTGCCAGCAGTTCCGGGACTAGCGGGAGGGCAGACGAGCAGTACTTC
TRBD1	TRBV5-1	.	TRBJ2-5	CASSLEGTDQETQYF	TGCGCCAGCAGCTTGGAAGGGACAGACCAAGAGACCCAGTACTTC
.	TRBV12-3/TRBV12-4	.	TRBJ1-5	CASSLAWGQPQHF	TGTGCCAGCAGTTTGGCCTGGGGGCAGCCCCAGCATTTT
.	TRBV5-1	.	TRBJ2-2	CASRDGRSDFGELFF	TGCGCCAGCAGGGACGGAAGGAGCGACTTTGGGGAGCTGTTTTTT
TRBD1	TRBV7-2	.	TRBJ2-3	CASSPGQGADTQYF	TGTGCCAGCAGCCCAGGACAGGGGGCAGATACGCAGTATTTT
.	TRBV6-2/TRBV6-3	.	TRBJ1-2	CASKDGTTGYTF	TGTGCCAGCAAAGATGGCACCACCGGCTACACCTTC
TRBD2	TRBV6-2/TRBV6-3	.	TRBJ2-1	CASSSPPVAGGRNEQFF	TGTGCCAGCAGTTCGCCGCCAGTAGCGGGAGGGCGTAATGAGCAGTTCTTC
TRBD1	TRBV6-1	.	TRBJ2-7	CAIGTAYEQYF	TGTGCCATAGGGACAGCCTACGAGCAGTACTTC
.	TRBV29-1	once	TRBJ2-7	CSVKGGTANTWQYF	TGCAGCGTTAAAGGAGGGACAGCAAATACGTGGCAGTACTTC
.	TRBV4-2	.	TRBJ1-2	CASSQDGSSRSHGYTF	TGTGCCAGCAGCCAAGATGGGTCGAGTAGGAGTCATGGCTACACCTTC
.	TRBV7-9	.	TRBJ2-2	CATGTGELFF	TGTGCCACCGGCACCGGGGAGCTGTTTTTT
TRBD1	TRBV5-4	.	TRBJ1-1	CASSPYLTGGRTEAFF	TGTGCCAGCAGCCCTTACCTCACAGGGGGGAGGACTGAAGCTTTCTTT
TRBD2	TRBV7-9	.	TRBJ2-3	CASSFRPGGSTDTQYF	TGTGCCAGCAGCTTTCGTCCGGGAGGAAGCACAGATACGCAGTATTTT
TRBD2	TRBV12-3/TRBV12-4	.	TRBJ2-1	CASSWRLAGGAEQFF	TGTGCCAGCAGTTGGAGACTAGCGGGAGGGGCTGAGCAGTTCTTC